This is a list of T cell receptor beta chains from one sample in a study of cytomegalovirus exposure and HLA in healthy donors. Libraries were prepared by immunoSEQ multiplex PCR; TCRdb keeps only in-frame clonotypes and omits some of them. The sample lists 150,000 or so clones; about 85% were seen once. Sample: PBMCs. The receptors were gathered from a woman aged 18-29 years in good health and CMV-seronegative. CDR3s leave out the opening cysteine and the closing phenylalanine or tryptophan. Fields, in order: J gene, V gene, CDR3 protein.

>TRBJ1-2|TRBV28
ASSWEEGVRGYT
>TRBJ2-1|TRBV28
ASSLYLIGTDNNEQF
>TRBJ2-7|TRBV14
ASSRVLRSYEQY
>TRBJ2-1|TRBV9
ASSDTGAPYNEQF
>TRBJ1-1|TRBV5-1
ASSFVQGNTEAF
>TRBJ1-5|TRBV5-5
ASSLIQGWGQPQH
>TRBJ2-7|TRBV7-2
ASSLKTLAGGPEQY
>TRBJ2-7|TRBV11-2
ASGIPGLYEQY
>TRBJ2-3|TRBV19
ASSMGGTSTDTQY
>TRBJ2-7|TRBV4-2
ASSQTHDRGGSYEQY
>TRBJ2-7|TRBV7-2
ASSANGGGLEIISYEQY
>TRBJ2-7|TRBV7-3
ASSLSLGAYEQY
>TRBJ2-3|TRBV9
ASSVSGGLSTDTQY
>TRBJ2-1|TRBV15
ATSKSGRGPNEQF
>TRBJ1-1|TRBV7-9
ASSPRRQGTEAF
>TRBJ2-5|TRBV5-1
ASSFVPQGGETQY
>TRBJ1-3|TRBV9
ASSPGLGQGGDTIY
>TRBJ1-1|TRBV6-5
ATRGWGDTEAF
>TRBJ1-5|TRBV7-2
ASSPMEQGHQPQH
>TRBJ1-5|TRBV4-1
ASSQGQYSNQPQH
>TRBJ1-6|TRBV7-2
ASSLRPDSPLH
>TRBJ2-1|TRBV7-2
ASSRGLNEQF
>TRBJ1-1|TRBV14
ASSRGYGTEAF
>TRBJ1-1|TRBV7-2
ASSPLQGASEAF
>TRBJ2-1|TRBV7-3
ASSLDRARYNEQF
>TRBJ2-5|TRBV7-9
ASSRFSGGGGETQY
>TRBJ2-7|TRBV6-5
ASSYVQTTAYEQY
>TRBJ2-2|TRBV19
ASSMGRGPTGYAGELF
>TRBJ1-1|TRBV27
ASRRGNVGTEAF
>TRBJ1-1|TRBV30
AWSDRAEAF
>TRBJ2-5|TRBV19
RRGTGGERETQY
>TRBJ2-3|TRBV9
ASSVVGREASDTQY
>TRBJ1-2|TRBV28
ASGQNYGYT
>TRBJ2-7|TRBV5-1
ASSLGGWDEQY
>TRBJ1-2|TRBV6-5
ASSLDRGGYGYT
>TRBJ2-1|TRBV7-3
ASSPLAGFPYNEQF
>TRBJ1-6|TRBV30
AWSSGTGVRGHSPLH
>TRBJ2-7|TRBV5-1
ASSYLTGGHEQY
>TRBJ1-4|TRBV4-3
ASSQETGTGGEKLF
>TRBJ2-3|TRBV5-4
ASSFEPGRAQDTQY
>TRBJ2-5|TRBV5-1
ASRDGQGETQY
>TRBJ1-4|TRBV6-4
ASRVTATNEKLF
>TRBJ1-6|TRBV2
ASSIGQTNSPLH
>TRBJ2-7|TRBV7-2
ASSPAGPGTYEQY
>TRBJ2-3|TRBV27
ASSPGQGADTQY
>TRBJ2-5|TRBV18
ASSPGLAGMRKETQY
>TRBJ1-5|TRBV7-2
ASSTNSRNQPQH
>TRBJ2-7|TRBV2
ASRGLAGIGEQY